Below, 5 T cell receptor beta chains from the same sample are listed, as sequenced in a study of cytomegalovirus exposure and HLA in healthy donors. In the PCR, 60 Vbeta and 13 Jbeta primers were used. The repertoire was sequenced with immunoSEQ multiplex PCR; TCRdb's copy has only in-frame clones and lacks some. This table has 140,000 to 150,000 clones, approximately 78% appearing once. The sample comprised PBMCs. The receptors shown here come from a man in his forties in good health and CMV-seropositive.

The chain carries TRBV6-4 and TRBJ2-6; TRBD1 aligns across 7 bases. The V segment lost 5 bases and the J segment 2 bases; nucleotides outside the gene matches: 6. Germline CDR1 and CDR2: MRHNA and SNTAGT. The CDR3 has 16 residues. In DNA form, the CDR3 reads TGTGCCAGCAGTCCCAATACAGGGGCTGGGGCCAACGTCCTGACTTTC. Translating it yields CASSPNTGAGANVLTF.

This clone was observed a single time. V usage is TRBV11-2 and J usage is TRBJ2-1; 7 bases are a match to TRBD2. The CDR3 contains 14 residues. The ends lost 8 bases at V and 1 base at J; junction bases unmatched: 5. Germline CDR1 and CDR2: SGHAT and FQNNGV. CDR3 residues: CASGPSGSYNEQFF. The CDR3 DNA reads TGTGCCAGCGGTCCTAGCGGATCCTACAATGAGCAGTTCTTC.

This chain connects TRBV6-5 to TRBJ1-1; TRBD1 matches at 7 bases. V lost 0 bases, J lost 2 bases, and 6 bases stayed unmatched. The CDR3 contains 16 residues. From germline, CDR1 is MNHEY and CDR2 SVGAGI. In DNA, the CDR3 is TGTGCCAGCAGTTACTCGACGAACAGGGGTAACACTGAAGCTTTCTTT. Translation gives CASSYSTNRGNTEAFF.

The CDR3, as DNA: TGTGCCAGCAGTTCCCTCGGAGAGACCCAGTACTTC. Translated: CASSSLGETQYF. This rearrangement joins TRBV6-5 to TRBJ2-5; no firm D call. Germline CDR1 reads MNHEY; CDR2 reads SVGAGI. With 4 bases removed from V and 4 bases from J, the gap between germline ends came to 7 bases. The CDR3 has 12 amino acids.

CDR3 sequence reads: CASRKSGDNQPQHF. As DNA, the CDR3 is TGTGCCAGTAGGAAATCAGGGGACAATCAGCCCCAGCATTTT. This chain uses TRBV19 with TRBJ1-5, with D possibly being TRBD1 (6 bases). The CDR3 totals 14 residues. Germline loops: CDR1 LNHDA, CDR2 SQIVND (reference sequence). Trimming removed 6 bases at V and 3 bases at J, with 12 bases between.